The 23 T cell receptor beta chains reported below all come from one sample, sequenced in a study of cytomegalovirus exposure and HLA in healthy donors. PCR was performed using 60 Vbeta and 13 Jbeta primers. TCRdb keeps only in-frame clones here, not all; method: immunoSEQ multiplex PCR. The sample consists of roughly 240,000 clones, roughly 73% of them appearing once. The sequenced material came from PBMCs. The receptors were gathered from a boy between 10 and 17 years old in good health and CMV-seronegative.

CDR3: CASRPWAGGTEAFF. The CDR3 DNA reads TGTGCCAGTAGGCCCTGGGCAGGGGGCACTGAAGCTTTCTTT. J is TRBJ1-1 and V is TRBV19; 7 bases match TRBD1. There are 14 residues in the CDR3. The germline V gene encodes CDR1 LNHDA and CDR2 SQIVND (reference sequence). After removal of 6 bases from V and 4 bases from J, the junction contained 8 bases not matched to a gene.

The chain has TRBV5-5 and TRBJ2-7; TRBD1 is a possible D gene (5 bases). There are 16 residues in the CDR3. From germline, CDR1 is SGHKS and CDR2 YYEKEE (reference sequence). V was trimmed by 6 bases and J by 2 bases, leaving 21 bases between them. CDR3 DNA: TGTGCCAGCATCACCCAACCAGGGCAGGTTACCTACGAGCAGTACTTC. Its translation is CASITQPGQVTYEQYF.

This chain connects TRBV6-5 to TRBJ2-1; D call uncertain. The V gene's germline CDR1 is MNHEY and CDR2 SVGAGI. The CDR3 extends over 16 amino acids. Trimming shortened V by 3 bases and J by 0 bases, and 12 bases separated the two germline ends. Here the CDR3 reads CASSYSLAASYNEQFF. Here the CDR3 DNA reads TGTGCCAGCAGTTATTCGCTGGCCGCCTCCTACAATGAGCAGTTCTTC.

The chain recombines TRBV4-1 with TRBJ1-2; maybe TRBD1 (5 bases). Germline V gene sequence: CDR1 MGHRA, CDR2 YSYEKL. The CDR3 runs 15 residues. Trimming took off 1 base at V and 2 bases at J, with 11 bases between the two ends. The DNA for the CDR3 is TGCGCCAGCAGCCAAGTGGGGCAGGGCAACTATGGCTACACCTTC. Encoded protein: CASSQVGQGNYGYTF.

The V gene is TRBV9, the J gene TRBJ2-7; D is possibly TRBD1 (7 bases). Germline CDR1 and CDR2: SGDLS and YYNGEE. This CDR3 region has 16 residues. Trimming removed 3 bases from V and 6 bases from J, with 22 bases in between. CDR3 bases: TGTGCCAGCAGCGGGGGGGACAGCCCACTTTTGGGCGAGCAGTACTTC. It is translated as CASSGGDSPLLGEQYF.

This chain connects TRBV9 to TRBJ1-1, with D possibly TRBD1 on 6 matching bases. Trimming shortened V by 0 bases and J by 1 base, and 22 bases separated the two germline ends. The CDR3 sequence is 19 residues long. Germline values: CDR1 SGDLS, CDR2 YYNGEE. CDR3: CASSVAGVGTAKGNTEAFF. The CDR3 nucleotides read TGTGCCAGCAGCGTAGCAGGGGTGGGAACAGCGAAGGGGAACACTGAAGCTTTCTTT. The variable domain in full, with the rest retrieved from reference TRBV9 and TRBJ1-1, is DSGVTQTPKHLITATGQRVTLRCSPRSGDLSVYWYQQSLDQGLQFLIQYYNGEERAKGNILERFSAQQFPDLHSELNLSSLELGDSALYFCASSVAGVGTAKGNTEAFFGQGTRLTVV.

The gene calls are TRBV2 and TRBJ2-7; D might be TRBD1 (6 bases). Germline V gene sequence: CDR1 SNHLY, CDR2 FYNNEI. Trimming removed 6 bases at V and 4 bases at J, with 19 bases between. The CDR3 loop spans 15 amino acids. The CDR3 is CASRSGAGLQYEQYF. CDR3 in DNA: TGTGCCAGCAGGTCAGGGGCGGGTTTACAATACGAGCAGTACTTC. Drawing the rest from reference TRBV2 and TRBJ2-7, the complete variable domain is EPEVTQTPSHQVTQMGQEVILRCVPISNHLYFYWYRQILGQKVEFLVSFYNNEISEKSEIFDDQFSVERPDGSNFTLKIRSTKLEDSAMYFCASRSGAGLQYEQYFGPGTRLTVT.

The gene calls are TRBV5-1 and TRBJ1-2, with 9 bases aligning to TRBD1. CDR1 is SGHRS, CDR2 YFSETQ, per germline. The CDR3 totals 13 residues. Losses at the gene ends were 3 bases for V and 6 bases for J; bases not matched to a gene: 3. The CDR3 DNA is TGCGCCAGCAGCTCGACAGGGGGTGATGGCTACACCTTC. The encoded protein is CASSSTGGDGYTF.

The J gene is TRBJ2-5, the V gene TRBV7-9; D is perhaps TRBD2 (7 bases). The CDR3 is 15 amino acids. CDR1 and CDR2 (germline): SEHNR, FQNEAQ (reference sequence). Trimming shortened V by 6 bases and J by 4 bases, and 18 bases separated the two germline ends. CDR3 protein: CASRSRGGGGETQYF. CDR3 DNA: TGTGCCAGCAGATCACGGGGCGGGGGCGGAGAGACCCAGTACTTC.

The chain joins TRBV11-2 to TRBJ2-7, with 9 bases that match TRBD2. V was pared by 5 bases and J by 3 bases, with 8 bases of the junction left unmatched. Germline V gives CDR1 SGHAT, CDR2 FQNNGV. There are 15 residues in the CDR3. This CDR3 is CASSAALAGFYEQYF. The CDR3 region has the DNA TGTGCCAGCAGCGCGGCACTAGCGGGTTTCTACGAGCAGTACTTC. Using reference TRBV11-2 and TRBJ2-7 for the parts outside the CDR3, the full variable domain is EAGVAQSPRYKIIEKRQSVAFWCNPISGHATLYWYQQILGQGPKLLIQFQNNGVVDDSQLPKDRFSAERLKGVDSTLKIQPAKLEDSAVYLCASSAALAGFYEQYFGPGTRLTVT.

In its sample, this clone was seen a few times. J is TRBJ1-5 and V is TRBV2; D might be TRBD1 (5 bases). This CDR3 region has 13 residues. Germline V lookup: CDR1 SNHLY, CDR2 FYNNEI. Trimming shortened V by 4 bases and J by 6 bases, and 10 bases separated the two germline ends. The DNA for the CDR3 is TGTGCCAGCAGTGTTGGGCAGGGTCAGCCCCAGCATTTT. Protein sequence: CASSVGQGQPQHF. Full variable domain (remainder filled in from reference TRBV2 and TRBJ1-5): EPEVTQTPSHQVTQMGQEVILRCVPISNHLYFYWYRQILGQKVEFLVSFYNNEISEKSEIFDDQFSVERPDGSNFTLKIRSTKLEDSAMYFCASSVGQGQPQHFGDGTRLSIL.

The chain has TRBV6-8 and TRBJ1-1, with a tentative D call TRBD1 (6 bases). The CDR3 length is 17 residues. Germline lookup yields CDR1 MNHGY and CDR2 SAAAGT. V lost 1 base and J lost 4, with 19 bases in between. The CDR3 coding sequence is TGTGCCAGCAGTTACTTGTTCAGGGGACCCCCCGGCACTGAAGCTTTCTTT. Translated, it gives CASSYLFRGPPGTEAFF.

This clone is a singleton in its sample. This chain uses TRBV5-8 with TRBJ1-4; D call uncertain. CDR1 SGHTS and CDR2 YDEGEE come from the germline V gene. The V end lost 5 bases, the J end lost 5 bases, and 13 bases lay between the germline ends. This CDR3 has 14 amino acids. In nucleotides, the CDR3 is TGTGCCAGCAGTCCTATTGAGAACAATGAAAAACTGTTTTTT. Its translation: CASSPIENNEKLFF.

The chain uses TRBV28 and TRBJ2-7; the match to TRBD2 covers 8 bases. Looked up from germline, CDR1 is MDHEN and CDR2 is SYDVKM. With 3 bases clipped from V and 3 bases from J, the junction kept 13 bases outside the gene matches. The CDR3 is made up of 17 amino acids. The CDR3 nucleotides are TGTGCCAGCAGTTTTGCAATCGGACTAGCAAGGATCTACGAGCAGTACTTC. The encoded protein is CASSFAIGLARIYEQYF.

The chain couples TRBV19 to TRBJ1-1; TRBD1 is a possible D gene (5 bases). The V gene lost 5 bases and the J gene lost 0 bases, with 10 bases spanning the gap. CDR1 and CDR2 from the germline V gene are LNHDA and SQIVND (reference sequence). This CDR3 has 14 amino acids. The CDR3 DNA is TGTGCCAGTAGTCGACAGCCTGTGAACACTGAAGCTTTCTTT. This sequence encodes CASSRQPVNTEAFF.

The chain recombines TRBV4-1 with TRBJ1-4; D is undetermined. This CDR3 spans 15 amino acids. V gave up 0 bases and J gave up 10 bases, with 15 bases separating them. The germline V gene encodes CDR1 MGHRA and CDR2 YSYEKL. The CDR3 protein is CASSQDPAVPRKLFF. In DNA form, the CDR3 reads TGCGCCAGCAGCCAAGATCCGGCGGTTCCCAGAAAACTGTTTTTT.

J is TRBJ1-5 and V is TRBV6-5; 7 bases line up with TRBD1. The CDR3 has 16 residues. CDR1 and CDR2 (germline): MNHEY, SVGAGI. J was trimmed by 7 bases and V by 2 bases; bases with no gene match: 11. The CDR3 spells CASSYPTYRGAQPQHF. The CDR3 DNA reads TGTGCCAGCAGTTACCCCACTTACAGGGGAGCGCAGCCCCAGCATTTT.

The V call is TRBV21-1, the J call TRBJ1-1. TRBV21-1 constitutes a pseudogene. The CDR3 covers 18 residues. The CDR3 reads CASSKDRKEARRNTEAFF. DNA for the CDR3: TGTGCCAGCAGCAAAGATCGTAAGGAGGCAAGGAGGAACACTGAAGCTTTCTTT.

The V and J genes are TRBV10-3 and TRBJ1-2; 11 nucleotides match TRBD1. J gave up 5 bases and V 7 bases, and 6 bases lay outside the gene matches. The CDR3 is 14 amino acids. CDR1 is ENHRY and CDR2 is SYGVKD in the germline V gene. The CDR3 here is CAITVGTGGYGYTF. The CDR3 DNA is TGTGCCATCACCGTTGGGACAGGGGGTTATGGCTACACCTTC.

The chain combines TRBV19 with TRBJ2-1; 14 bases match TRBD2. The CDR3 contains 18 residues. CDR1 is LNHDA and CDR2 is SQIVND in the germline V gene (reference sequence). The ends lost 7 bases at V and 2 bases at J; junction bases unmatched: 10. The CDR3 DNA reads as TGTGCCAGTACGCGGACTAGCGGGAGGTTCCAAACCTACAATGAGCAGTTCTTC. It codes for CASTRTSGRFQTYNEQFF.

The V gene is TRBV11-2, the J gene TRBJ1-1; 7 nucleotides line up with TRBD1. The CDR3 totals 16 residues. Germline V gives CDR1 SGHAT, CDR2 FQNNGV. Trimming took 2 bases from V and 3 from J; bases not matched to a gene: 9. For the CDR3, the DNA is TGTGCCAGCAGCTTATCTCCGACAGGGACCTACACTGAAGCTTTCTTT. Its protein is CASSLSPTGTYTEAFF.

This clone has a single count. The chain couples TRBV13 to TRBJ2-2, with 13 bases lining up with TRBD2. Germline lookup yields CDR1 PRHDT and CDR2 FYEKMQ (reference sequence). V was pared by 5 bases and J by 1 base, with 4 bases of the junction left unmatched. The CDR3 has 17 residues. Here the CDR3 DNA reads TGTGCCAGCAGCAGGACTAGCGGGGGCCTGAACACCGGGGAGCTGTTTTTT. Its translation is CASSRTSGGLNTGELFF.

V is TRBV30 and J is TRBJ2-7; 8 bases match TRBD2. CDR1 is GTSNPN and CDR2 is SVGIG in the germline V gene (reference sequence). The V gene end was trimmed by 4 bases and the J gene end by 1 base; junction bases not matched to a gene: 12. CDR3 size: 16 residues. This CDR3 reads CAWTNGRVFGSYEQYF. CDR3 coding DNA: TGTGCCTGGACTAACGGGAGGGTTTTTGGGTCCTACGAGCAGTACTTC.